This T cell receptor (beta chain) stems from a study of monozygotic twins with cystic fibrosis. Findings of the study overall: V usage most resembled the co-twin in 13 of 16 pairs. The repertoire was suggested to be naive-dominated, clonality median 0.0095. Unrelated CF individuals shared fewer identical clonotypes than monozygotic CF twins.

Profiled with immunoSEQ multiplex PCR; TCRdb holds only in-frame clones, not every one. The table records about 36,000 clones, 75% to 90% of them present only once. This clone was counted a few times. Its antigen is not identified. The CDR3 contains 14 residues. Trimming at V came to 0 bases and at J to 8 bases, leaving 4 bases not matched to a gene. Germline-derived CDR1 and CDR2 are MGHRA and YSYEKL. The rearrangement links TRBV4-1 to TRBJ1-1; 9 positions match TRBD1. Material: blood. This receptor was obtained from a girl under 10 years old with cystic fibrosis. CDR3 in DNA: TGCGCCAGCAGCCAAGATGAGGACAGGGGAGAAGCTTTCTTT. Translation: CASSQDEDRGEAFF.